This T cell receptor (beta chain) derives from a study of blood T cells in healthy people across ages. At the level of the study: In model experiments, template switching was able to capture about one barcoded beta molecule for every two T cells that were present.

With regard to this clonotype: Its specificity is unknown.

General study points: Diversity was estimated from one million T cells, and these estimates were considered underestimates.

The CDR3 totals 15 residues. Per germline, CDR1 DFQATT and CDR2 SNEGSKA (reference sequence). The study drew donors from healthy Caucasian individuals in Russia aged about 6 to 90. For the second PCR, which ran for roughly 6 to 11 cycles, a sample-barcoded 5' primer and a J-beta primer mix were used. Each cDNA molecule carried a tag from a template-switch adaptor that contained 12 random nucleotides. TCRdb re-called the 5' RACE reads with MiXCR, one entry per CDR3 protein. The sample shows over 700,000 distinct CDR3 sequences, roughly 50% of them seen only once. The sequencing sample was made of blood. The chain has TRBV20-1 and TRBJ2-1; 8 bases align to TRBD1. TRBJ2-7 explains the end of the DNA better; the J call may be wrong. The TCR comes from a man older than 75 in good health. This CDR3 reads CSALARTGKYNEQYF. CDR3 bases: TGCAGTGCCCTCGCTCGGACAGGGAAATACAATGAGCAGTACTTC.